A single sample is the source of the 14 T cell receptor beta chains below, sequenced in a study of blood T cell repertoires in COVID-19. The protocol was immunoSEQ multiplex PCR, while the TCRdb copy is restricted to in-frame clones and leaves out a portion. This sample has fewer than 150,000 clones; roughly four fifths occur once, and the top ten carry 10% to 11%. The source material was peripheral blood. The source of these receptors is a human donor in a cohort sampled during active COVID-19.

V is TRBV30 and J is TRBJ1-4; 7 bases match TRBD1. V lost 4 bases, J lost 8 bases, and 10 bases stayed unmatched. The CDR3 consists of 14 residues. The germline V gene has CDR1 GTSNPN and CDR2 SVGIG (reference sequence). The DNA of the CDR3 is TGTGCCTGGAATAAGGGACAGCTGGGCGAAAAACTGTTTTTT. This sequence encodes CAWNKGQLGEKLFF.

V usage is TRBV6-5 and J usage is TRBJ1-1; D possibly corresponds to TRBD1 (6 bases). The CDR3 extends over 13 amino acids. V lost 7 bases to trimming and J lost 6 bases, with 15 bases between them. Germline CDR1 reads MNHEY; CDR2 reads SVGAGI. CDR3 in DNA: TGTGCCAGCACGACAGGATCCGGCGCTGAAGCTTTCTTT. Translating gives CASTTGSGAEAFF.

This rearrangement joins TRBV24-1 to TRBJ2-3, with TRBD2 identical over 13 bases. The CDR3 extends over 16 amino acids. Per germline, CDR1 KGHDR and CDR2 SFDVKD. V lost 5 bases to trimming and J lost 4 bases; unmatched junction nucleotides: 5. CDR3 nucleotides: TGTGCCACCAGTGCCTGGACTAGCGGGGGTGCAGATACGCAGTATTTT. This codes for CATSAWTSGGADTQYF.

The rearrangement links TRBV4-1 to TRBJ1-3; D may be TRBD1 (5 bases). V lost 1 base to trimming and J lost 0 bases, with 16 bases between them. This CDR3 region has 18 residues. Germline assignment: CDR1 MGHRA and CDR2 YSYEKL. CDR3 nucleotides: TGCGCCAGCAGCCAAGGAGGGGTGCGGGGGAGCTCTGGAAACACCATATATTTT. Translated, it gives CASSQGGVRGSSGNTIYF.

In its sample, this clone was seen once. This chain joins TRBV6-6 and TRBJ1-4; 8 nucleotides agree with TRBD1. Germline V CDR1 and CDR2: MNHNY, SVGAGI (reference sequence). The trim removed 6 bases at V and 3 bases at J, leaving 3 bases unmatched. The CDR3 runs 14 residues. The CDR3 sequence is CASRPQGANEKLFF. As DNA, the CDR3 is TGTGCCAGCAGGCCACAGGGGGCTAATGAAAAACTGTTTTTT.

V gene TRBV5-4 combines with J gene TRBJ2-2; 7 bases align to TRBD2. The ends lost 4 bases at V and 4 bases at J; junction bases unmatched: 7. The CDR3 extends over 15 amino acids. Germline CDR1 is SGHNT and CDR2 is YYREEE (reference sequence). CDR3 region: CASSRDYPTTGELFF. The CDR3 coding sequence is TGTGCCAGCAGCCGGGACTACCCTACCACCGGGGAGCTGTTTTTT.

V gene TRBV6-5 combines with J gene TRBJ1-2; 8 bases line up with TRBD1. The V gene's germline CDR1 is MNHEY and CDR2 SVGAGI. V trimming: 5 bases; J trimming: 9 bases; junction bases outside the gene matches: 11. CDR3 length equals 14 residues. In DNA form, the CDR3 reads TGTGCCAGCAGTCAACCGGGACAGGCAGGAAGCTACACCTTC. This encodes CASSQPGQAGSYTF.

The chain's CDR3 is CASSTDRAGYTF. The CDR3 DNA sequence: TGTGCCAGCAGTACGGACAGGGCTGGCTACACCTTC. J is TRBJ1-2 and V is TRBV2; 8 nucleotides align to TRBD1. The germline gives CDR1 SNHLY, CDR2 FYNNEI. This CDR3 has 12 residues. V lost 5 bases and J lost 7; bases outside the gene matches: 3.

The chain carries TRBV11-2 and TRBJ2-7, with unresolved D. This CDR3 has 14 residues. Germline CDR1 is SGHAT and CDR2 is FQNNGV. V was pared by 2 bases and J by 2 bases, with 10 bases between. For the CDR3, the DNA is TGTGCCAGCAGCTTAACGACTGAAACCTACGAGCAGTACTTC. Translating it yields CASSLTTETYEQYF.

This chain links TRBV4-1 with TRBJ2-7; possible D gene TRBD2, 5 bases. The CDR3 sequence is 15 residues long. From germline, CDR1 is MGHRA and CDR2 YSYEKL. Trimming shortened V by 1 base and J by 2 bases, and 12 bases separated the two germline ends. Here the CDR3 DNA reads TGCGCCAGCAGCCAAGTGGACTCTTCAACCTACGAGCAGTACTTC. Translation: CASSQVDSSTYEQYF.

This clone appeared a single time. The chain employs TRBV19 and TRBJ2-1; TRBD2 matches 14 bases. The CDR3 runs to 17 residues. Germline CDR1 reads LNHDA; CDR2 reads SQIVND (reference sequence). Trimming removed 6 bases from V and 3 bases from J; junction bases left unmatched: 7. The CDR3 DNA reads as TGTGCCAGTAGCCGGACTAGCGGGGGGCCTCTCTACAATGAGCAGTTCTTC. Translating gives CASSRTSGGPLYNEQFF. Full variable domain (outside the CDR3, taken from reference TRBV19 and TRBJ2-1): DGGITQSPKYLFRKEGQNVTLSCEQNLNHDAMYWYRQDPGQGLRLIYYSQIVNDFQKGDIAEGYSVSREKKESFPLTVTSAQKNPTAFYLCASSRTSGGPLYNEQFFGPGTRLTVL.

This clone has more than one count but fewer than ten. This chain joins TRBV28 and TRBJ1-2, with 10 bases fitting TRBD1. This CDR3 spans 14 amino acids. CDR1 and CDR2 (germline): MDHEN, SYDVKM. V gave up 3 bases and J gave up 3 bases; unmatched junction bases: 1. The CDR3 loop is CASSLGTGDYGYTF. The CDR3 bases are TGTGCCAGCAGTTTGGGGACAGGGGACTATGGCTACACCTTC.

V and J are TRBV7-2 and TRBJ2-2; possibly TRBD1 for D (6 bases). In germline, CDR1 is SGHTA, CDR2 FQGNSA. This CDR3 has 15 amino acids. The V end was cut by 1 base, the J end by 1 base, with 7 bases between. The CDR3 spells CASSLEGQNTGELFF. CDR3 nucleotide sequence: TGTGCCAGCAGCTTAGAGGGACAGAACACCGGGGAGCTGTTTTTT. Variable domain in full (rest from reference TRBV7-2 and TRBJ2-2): GAGVSQSPSNKVTEKGKDVELRCDPISGHTALYWYRQSLGQGLEFLIYFQGNSAPDKSGLPSDRFSAERTGGSVSTLTIQRTQQEDSAVYLCASSLEGQNTGELFFGEGSRLTVL.

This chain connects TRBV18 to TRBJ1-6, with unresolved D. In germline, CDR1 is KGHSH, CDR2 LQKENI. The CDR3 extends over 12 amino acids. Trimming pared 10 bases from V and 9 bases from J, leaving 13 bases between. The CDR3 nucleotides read TGTGCCACCTCGAGGGAGGGTTCACCCCTCCACTTT. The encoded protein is CATSREGSPLHF.